These 25 T cell receptor beta chains came from one sample sequenced in a study of tumor-infiltrating lymphocytes in localized non-small cell lung cancer. The repertoire was sequenced with immunoSEQ multiplex PCR; TCRdb's copy has only in-frame clones and lacks some. Counted here are about 14,000 clones, more than 60% occurring once; the ten biggest clones make up around 4.3%. Sequencing input: lung tumor tissue. These receptors originate from a human donor with non-small cell lung cancer.

The J gene is TRBJ2-4, the V gene TRBV14; no reliable D call. CDR1 and CDR2 from the germline V gene are SGHDN and FVKESK. The V and J ends lost 3 bases and 6 bases respectively, with 3 bases between them. This CDR3 comprises 11 residues. CDR3: CASSQGNIQYF. As DNA, the CDR3 is TGTGCCAGCAGCCAGGGAAACATTCAGTACTTC.

This clone was recorded only once. The genes are TRBV27 and TRBJ1-2, with TRBD1 matching over 9 bases. J lost 3 bases, V lost 5 bases, and 10 bases had no gene match. In germline, CDR1 is MNHEY, CDR2 SMNVEV (reference sequence). The CDR3 has 16 residues. Here the CDR3 reads CASSLTGTGFDYGYTF. DNA for the CDR3: TGTGCCAGCAGTCTAACCGGGACAGGGTTCGACTATGGCTACACCTTC.

V usage is TRBV7-9 and J usage is TRBJ1-2; 7 nucleotides agree with TRBD1. With V trimmed by 5 bases and J by 0 bases, 6 bases remained unmatched. The CDR3 is made up of 15 amino acids. CDR1 SEHNR and CDR2 FQNEAQ come from the germline V gene (reference sequence). CDR3 bases: TGTGCCAGCAGCGCGACGACAGGGTCTAACTATGGCTACACCTTC. This encodes CASSATTGSNYGYTF.

In its sample, this clone was seen once. This chain uses TRBV18 with TRBJ2-7, with D unresolved. Trimming pared 4 bases from V and 3 bases from J, leaving 16 bases between. In germline, CDR1 is KGHSH, CDR2 LQKENI. The CDR3 is 15 amino acids. CDR3 region: CASSHPGDLGYEQYF. Written as DNA, the CDR3 is TGTGCCAGCTCACACCCGGGTGACCTGGGCTACGAGCAGTACTTC.

This clone occurred a few times. The chain combines TRBV5-1 with TRBJ1-3; no clear D gene. The CDR3 totals 15 residues. V was clipped by 0 bases and J by 1 base, with 8 bases between them. Germline V gives CDR1 SGHRS, CDR2 YFSETQ. The CDR3 nucleotides are TGCGCCAGCAGCTTGGGCCTCTCGTCTGGAAACACCATATATTTT. Translating it yields CASSLGLSSGNTIYF. The full variable domain, completed using reference TRBV5-1 and TRBJ1-3, is KAGVTQTPRYLIKTRGQQVTLSCSPISGHRSVSWYQQTPGQGLQFLFEYFSETQRNKGNFPGRFSGRQFSNSRSEMNVSTLELGDSALYLCASSLGLSSGNTIYFGEGSWLTVV.

V and J are TRBV7-2 and TRBJ1-3; no firm D call. The CDR3 covers 13 residues. V gave up 4 bases and J gave up 4 bases, with 8 bases separating them. Germline assignment: CDR1 SGHTA and CDR2 FQGNSA. The CDR3, as DNA: TGTGCCAGCAGCTCCGACCCCGGAAACACCATATATTTT. It encodes CASSSDPGNTIYF.

The V and J genes are TRBV4-3 and TRBJ2-7; D may be TRBD2 (6 bases). The V and J ends lost 1 base and 7 bases respectively, with 14 bases between them. Germline lookup yields CDR1 LGHNA and CDR2 YSLEER. This CDR3 comprises 14 residues. In nucleotides, the CDR3 is TGCGCCAGCAGCCAAGTCTCGGACGCGGGGGAGCAGTACTTC. Encoded protein: CASSQVSDAGEQYF.

This clone was seen just once. The chain is built from TRBV2 and TRBJ2-5; 13 nucleotides match TRBD2. Unmatched junction bases numbered 15, after V lost 9 bases and J lost 2 bases. This CDR3 contains 18 residues. From germline, CDR1 is SNHLY and CDR2 FYNNEI. CDR3 amino acids: CARARTSGSFRGQETQYF. The CDR3 DNA is TGTGCCAGAGCCAGGACTAGCGGGAGTTTCCGTGGTCAAGAGACCCAGTACTTC.

This clone was counted between two and nine times. V and J are TRBV6-5 and TRBJ1-2; 7 bases agree with TRBD1. The CDR3 is 15 residues long. V trimming: 0 bases; J trimming: 4 bases; junction bases outside the gene matches: 5. Germline V gene lookup returns CDR1 MNHEY and CDR2 SVGAGI. CDR3 coding DNA: TGTGCCAGCAGTTACTCAACGACAGGGTTCTATGGCTACACCTTC. It yields the protein CASSYSTTGFYGYTF.

CDR3 DNA sequence: TGTGCCATCAGTTTAGGGATATTAGGAAACACCATATATTTT. It translates to CAISLGILGNTIYF. The chain joins TRBV10-3 to TRBJ1-3; D remains ambiguous. The CDR3 has 14 amino acids. V was cut by 5 bases and J by 4 bases, with 12 bases left in between. Germline V gene data show CDR1 as ENHRY and CDR2 as SYGVKD.

J is TRBJ1-5 and V is TRBV7-2; no clear D gene. V was cut by 5 bases and J by 0 bases, with 11 bases left in between. The CDR3 totals 15 residues. The germline V gene encodes CDR1 SGHTA and CDR2 FQGNSA. The CDR3 is CASSQVAGSNQPQHF. In DNA, the CDR3 is TGTGCCAGCAGCCAGGTAGCCGGTAGCAATCAGCCCCAGCATTTT.

This clone occurred once. The gene calls are TRBV9 and TRBJ2-5, with D perhaps assigned TRBD1 or TRBD2 (7 bases each). Trimming cost V 6 bases and J 5 bases, with 26 bases left between them. This CDR3 contains 17 residues. CDR1 is SGDLS and CDR2 is YYNGEE in the germline V gene. The CDR3 sequence is CASNPGGSAGVRETQYF. The CDR3 DNA is TGTGCCAGCAACCCAGGGGGTAGTGCGGGGGTGAGGGAGACCCAGTACTTC. Drawing the rest from reference TRBV9 and TRBJ2-5, the complete variable domain is DSGVTQTPKHLITATGQRVTLRCSPRSGDLSVYWYQQSLDQGLQFLIQYYNGEERAKGNILERFSAQQFPDLHSELNLSSLELGDSALYFCASNPGGSAGVRETQYFGPGTRLLVL.

The CDR3 protein is CASSNPRAATGAYYEQYF. DNA for the CDR3: TGTGCCAGCAGCAACCCCAGGGCAGCCACAGGGGCTTACTACGAGCAGTACTTC. The V and J genes are TRBV7-8 and TRBJ2-7; 7 bases line up with TRBD1. The CDR3 runs 18 residues. V shed 5 bases and J 3 bases; nucleotides not matched to a gene: 19. CDR1 is SGHVS, CDR2 FQNEAQ, per germline.

The gene calls are TRBV7-9 and TRBJ2-4, with D possibly being TRBD1 (6 bases). The CDR3 consists of 14 residues. The germline gives CDR1 SEHNR, CDR2 FQNEAQ (reference sequence). Trimming removed 4 bases at V and 1 base at J, with 8 bases between. As DNA, the CDR3 is TGTGCCAGCAGCTCTGGACAGGCCAAAAACATTCAGTACTTC. Amino acid sequence: CASSSGQAKNIQYF.

The chain combines TRBV19 with TRBJ1-2; D gene uncertain. V was shortened by 7 bases and J by 5 bases, with 11 bases between the two germline ends. The CDR3 extends over 12 amino acids. Germline-derived CDR1 and CDR2 are LNHDA and SQIVND (reference sequence). The CDR3, as DNA: TGTGCCAGTAACTCGGAGCGGTATGGCTACACCTTC. This encodes CASNSERYGYTF.

The chain carries TRBV11-2 and TRBJ1-1, with TRBD1 matching 10 bases. Germline V lookup: CDR1 SGHAT, CDR2 FQNNGV. The length of the CDR3 is 14 residues. The V segment lost 5 bases and the J segment 10 bases; nucleotides outside the gene matches: 10. CDR3 nucleotide sequence: TGTGCCAGCAGCCCTAGGACAGGGGGGAGGGGAGCTTTCTTT. It codes for CASSPRTGGRGAFF.

The chain uses TRBV7-3 and TRBJ2-3; 11 nucleotides agree with TRBD2. The germline V gene has CDR1 SGHTA and CDR2 FQGTGA. This CDR3 region has 15 residues. Unmatched junction bases numbered 2, after V lost 5 bases and J lost 1 base. Here the CDR3 reads CASSVLAGGTDTQYF. DNA of the CDR3: TGTGCCAGCAGCGTACTAGCGGGAGGCACAGATACGCAGTATTTT.

The chain recombines TRBV28 with TRBJ1-1; 9 bases agree with TRBD1. The CDR3 consists of 15 residues. Germline V gene sequence: CDR1 MDHEN, CDR2 SYDVKM. Trimming cost V 2 bases and J 5 bases; bases outside gene matches: 6. Written as DNA, the CDR3 is TGTGCCAGCAGTTTACAGACAGGGGGAGTTACTGAAGCTTTCTTT. Translated: CASSLQTGGVTEAFF.

The J gene is TRBJ1-4, the V gene TRBV4-2, with D tentatively TRBD1 (5 bases). CDR3 length: 16 residues. Germline CDR1 is LGHNA and CDR2 is YNFKEQ. V was shortened by 0 bases and J by 3 bases, with 11 bases between the two germline ends. DNA of the CDR3: TGTGCCAGCAGCCAAGATACGGGGCTATCTAATGAAAAACTGTTTTTT. Translated, it gives CASSQDTGLSNEKLFF.

This clone was observed a handful of times. The rearrangement uses TRBV15 and TRBJ2-7, with TRBD1 matching over 7 bases. The junction had 6 bases not matched to a gene; V was cut back by 5 bases and J by 2 bases. Germline V lookup: CDR1 LNHNV, CDR2 YYDKDF (reference sequence). CDR3 length: 14 residues. CDR3 nucleotides: TGTGCCACCAGCCGAAACAGGGGAGCCTACGAGCAGTACTTC. It codes for CATSRNRGAYEQYF.

The rearrangement joins TRBV19 to TRBJ2-5; 9 nucleotides line up with TRBD1. Germline values: CDR1 LNHDA, CDR2 SQIVND (reference sequence). The ends lost 3 bases at V and 3 bases at J; junction bases unmatched: 8. The CDR3 sequence is 16 residues long. The CDR3 DNA reads as TGTGCCAGTAGTATGGACAGGGGCACGGGGAAAGAGACCCAGTACTTC. Amino acid sequence: CASSMDRGTGKETQYF.

The genes are TRBV7-9 and TRBJ1-2, with 9 bases matching TRBD1. Unmatched junction bases numbered 8, after V lost 5 bases and J lost 4 bases. Germline assignment: CDR1 SEHNR and CDR2 FQNEAQ (reference sequence). The CDR3 contains 15 residues. The CDR3 reads CASSGTGGLGYGYTF. CDR3 DNA: TGTGCCAGCAGCGGCACAGGGGGCCTTGGCTATGGCTACACCTTC.

This chain uses TRBV18 with TRBJ2-5; D is tentatively TRBD1 or TRBD2 (5 bases each). The CDR3 runs 14 residues. Germline CDR1 KGHSH, CDR2 LQKENI. Trimming took 3 bases from V and 1 from J, leaving 9 bases between them. The CDR3: CASSPDGTQETQYF. The CDR3 DNA sequence: TGTGCCAGCTCACCGGACGGGACCCAAGAGACCCAGTACTTC.

The V gene is TRBV11-2, the J gene TRBJ1-1; a possible D gene is TRBD1 (5 bases). CDR1 SGHAT and CDR2 FQNNGV come from the germline V gene. This CDR3 region has 14 residues. Deletions cut 2 bases from V and 6 bases from J, with 13 bases between. The CDR3 nucleotides are TGTGCCAGCAGCTTAATACGGGAGGGGCCTGAAGCTTTCTTT. As protein: CASSLIREGPEAFF. The complete variable domain, with remaining parts taken from reference TRBV11-2 and TRBJ1-1, reads EAGVAQSPRYKIIEKRQSVAFWCNPISGHATLYWYQQILGQGPKLLIQFQNNGVVDDSQLPKDRFSAERLKGVDSTLKIQPAKLEDSAVYLCASSLIREGPEAFFGQGTRLTVV.

This chain joins TRBV6-5 and TRBJ1-2; 9 nucleotides match TRBD1. CDR1 is MNHEY and CDR2 is SVGAGI in the germline V gene. CDR3 length: 14 amino acids. The J segment lost 4 bases and the V segment lost 5 bases, leaving 5 bases of the junction unmatched. The CDR3 sequence is CASSGDRDFYGYTF. DNA for the CDR3: TGTGCCAGCAGTGGGGACAGGGACTTCTATGGCTACACCTTC.